This TCR beta chain stems from a study of T cells in Graves' hyperthyroidism and ophthalmopathy. Study-wide points: The model forecast ophthalmopathy, anticipating it by a median approximately 6.1 months before onset.

Amplification targeted TCR beta CDR3 regions from RNA transcripts. The primer set for the first-round RT-PCR of the TCR CDR3 was HTBI. TCRdb reprocessed the multiplex PCR reads via MiXCR and lists one record per CDR3 protein. This sample has around 690,000 distinct CDR3 sequences; less than 25% occur once, and the top ten carry 34%. It was uncontrolled infection, other autoimmune disease, pregnancy or lactation that excluded patients. This clonotype appeared many times. Its antigen is not known. The CDR3 contains 11 residues. With 3 bases removed from V and 3 bases from J, the gap between germline ends came to 4 bases. The germline CDR1 and CDR2 sequences are DFQATT and SNEGSKA (reference sequence).

What was sequenced was blood. The receptor's source is a man aged 25-45 years with Graves' ophthalmopathy. The chain recombines TRBV20-1 with TRBJ2-3; D unresolved. Written as DNA, the CDR3 is TGCAGTGCTAGCGTAACAGATACGCAGTATTTT. Translated: CSASVTDTQYF.